The 2 T cell receptor beta chains reported below all come from one sample, sequenced in a study of T cells after posttransplantation cyclophosphamide. The assay was immunoSEQ multiplex PCR, and TCRdb's table has in-frame clones only and misses some. The data contain roughly 21,000 clones, about 98% of them singletons. Sample: naive CD8+ T cells sorted from PBMCs. The receptors were sampled from a man in his forties in good health, CMV-negative, and a related stem cell transplant donor.

This clone appeared a single time. The V and J genes are TRBV28 and TRBJ2-7, with a tentative D call TRBD1 (6 bases). The ends were cut back, 8 bases at V and 3 bases at J, with 17 bases in the middle. This CDR3 has 14 amino acids. Germline V gene lookup returns CDR1 MDHEN and CDR2 SYDVKM. CDR3 sequence: CASGLQGSGYEQYF. CDR3 nucleotides: TGTGCCAGCGGATTACAGGGTTCTGGCTACGAGCAGTACTTC.

In regard to this clone: At one end, the junction sequence differs from germline, possibly due to a read error. The chain is built from TRBV11-2 and TRBJ1-4; weak D call: TRBD1 (6 bases). This CDR3 region has 11 residues. Germline V gene lookup returns CDR1 SGHAT and CDR2 FQNNGV. The DNA of the CDR3 is TGTGCCAGCAGCTTAGCGGGACAAATTCTTTTT. The encoded protein is CASSLAGQILF.